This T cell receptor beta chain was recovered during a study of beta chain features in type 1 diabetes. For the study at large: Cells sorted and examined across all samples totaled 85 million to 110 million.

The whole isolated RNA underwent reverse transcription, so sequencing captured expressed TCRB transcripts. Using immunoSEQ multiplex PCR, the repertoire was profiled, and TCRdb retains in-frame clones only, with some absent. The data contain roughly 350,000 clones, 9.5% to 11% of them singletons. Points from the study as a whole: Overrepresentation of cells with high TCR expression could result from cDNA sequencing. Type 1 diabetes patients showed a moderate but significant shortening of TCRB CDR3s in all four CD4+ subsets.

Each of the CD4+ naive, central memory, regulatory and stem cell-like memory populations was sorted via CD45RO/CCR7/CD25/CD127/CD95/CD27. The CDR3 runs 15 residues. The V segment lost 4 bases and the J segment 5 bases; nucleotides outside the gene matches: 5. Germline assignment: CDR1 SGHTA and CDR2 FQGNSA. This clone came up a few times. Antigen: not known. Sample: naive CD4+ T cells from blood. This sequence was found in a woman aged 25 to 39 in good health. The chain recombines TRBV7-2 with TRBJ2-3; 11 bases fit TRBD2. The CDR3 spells CASSSTSGRIDTQYF. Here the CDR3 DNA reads TGTGCCAGCAGCTCCACTAGCGGGAGAATAGATACGCAGTATTTT.